One TCR beta chain is described in this entry. The assay was immunoSEQ multiplex PCR, and TCRdb's table has in-frame clones only and misses some. The profile covers nearly 300,000 clones, with 60% to 80% appearing a single time and roughly 5.7% taken by the ten largest. The source of the sample is a study of cytotoxic CD8 clonotypes in ibrutinib-treated CLL. Per germline, CDR1 SEHNR and CDR2 FQNEAQ (reference sequence). V trimming: 1 base; J trimming: 0 bases; junction bases outside the gene matches: 2. The CDR3 length is 16 residues. Sequenced material: PBMCs, taken at disease progression, from a patient treated with ibrutinib. The sequence was obtained from a human donor with chronic lymphocytic leukemia. V usage is TRBV7-9 and J usage is TRBJ2-3; TRBD2 matches 9 bases. DNA of the CDR3: TGTGCCAGCAGCTTAGGGCTAGCGGGAAGCACAGATACGCAGTATTTT. Amino acids: CASSLGLAGSTDTQYF.